The 21 T cell receptor beta chains presented below share a single source sample, sequenced in a study of blood T cell repertoires in COVID-19. Sequencing was performed with immunoSEQ multiplex PCR; in TCRdb, only in-frame clones are kept and a portion is missing. The profile shows roughly 520,000 clones, roughly 90% of them singletons. Sequencing input: PBMCs or T cells enriched from blood (not recorded which). These receptors were taken from a woman aged 35 to 49 who had recovered from COVID-19.

J is TRBJ1-2 and V is TRBV7-2; D not resolved. The CDR3 contains 14 residues. V lost 0 bases and J lost 0, with 5 bases in between. CDR1 and CDR2 (germline): SGHTA, FQGNSA. Here the CDR3 reads CASSLALSNYGYTF. CDR3 nucleotides: TGTGCCAGCAGCTTAGCCCTTTCTAACTATGGCTACACCTTC.

The gene calls are TRBV19 and TRBJ2-3; D might be TRBD2 (5 bases). This CDR3 has 16 residues. Trimming left V 5 bases short and J 0 bases short, with 15 bases between. Germline assignment: CDR1 LNHDA and CDR2 SQIVND (reference sequence). For the CDR3, the DNA is TGTGCCAGTAGTGACCGGACGGGAATAAGCACAGATACGCAGTATTTT. This gives the protein CASSDRTGISTDTQYF.

This clone was recorded a few times. The J gene is TRBJ1-2, the V gene TRBV13, with D maybe TRBD1 (5 bases). Germline CDR1 reads PRHDT; CDR2 reads FYEKMQ (reference sequence). The CDR3 sequence is 12 residues long. V was trimmed by 5 bases and J by 12 bases, leaving 16 bases between them. CDR3 bases: TGTGCCAGCAGCACCCGGGACTCTCCCAACACCTTC. Amino acids: CASSTRDSPNTF.

This chain uses TRBV6-2 or TRBV6-3 with TRBJ1-5; D is perhaps TRBD1 (5 bases). The V end was cut by 2 bases, the J end by 9 bases, with 14 bases between. Per germline, CDR1 MNHEY and CDR2 SVGEGT. CDR3 length: 14 residues. The DNA for the CDR3 is TGTGCCAGCAGTTACGGAGCAGGGCCGGGGCCCCAGCATTTT. It codes for CASSYGAGPGPQHF.

The J gene is TRBJ1-3, the V gene TRBV29-1; D might be TRBD1 (6 bases). Germline CDR1 is SQVTM and CDR2 is ANQGSEA. V lost 5 bases and J lost 0, with 8 bases in between. The CDR3 runs 13 residues. CDR3 nucleotides: TGCAGCGTTCCAGGGGCCTCTGGAAACACCATATATTTT. Translation: CSVPGASGNTIYF.

The V gene is TRBV19, the J gene TRBJ1-5; D gene uncertain. The germline V and J ends were trimmed by 5 bases and 3 bases, with 8 bases remaining between them. The CDR3 runs 13 residues. Germline values: CDR1 LNHDA, CDR2 SQIVND (reference sequence). The CDR3 spells CASSGQLNQPQHF. The CDR3 DNA reads as TGTGCCAGTAGTGGGCAGCTCAATCAGCCCCAGCATTTT.

The chain employs TRBV15 and TRBJ1-1; D is uncertain. CDR1 is LNHNV and CDR2 is YYDKDF in the germline V gene (reference sequence). The CDR3 extends over 14 amino acids. Between the trimmed V and J ends, which lost 3 bases and 0 bases, there was a span of 8 bases. The CDR3 loop is CATSRGEMNTEAFF. The CDR3 DNA is TGTGCCACCAGCAGGGGAGAAATGAACACTGAAGCTTTCTTT.

V is TRBV19 and J is TRBJ1-1; TRBD1 is a possible D gene (5 bases). Germline V gene sequence: CDR1 LNHDA, CDR2 SQIVND (reference sequence). The length of the CDR3 is 16 residues. The V end was cut by 5 bases, the J end by 3 bases, with 19 bases between. CDR3 amino acids: CASSGPNTGRDTEAFF. The CDR3 DNA reads TGTGCCAGTAGTGGGCCGAATACAGGACGGGACACTGAAGCTTTCTTT.

This clone was picked up a small number of times. The V and J genes are TRBV6-5 and TRBJ2-7, with D hard to call. Germline assignment: CDR1 MNHEY and CDR2 SVGAGI. The V and J ends lost 0 bases and 1 base respectively, with 7 bases between them. This CDR3 region has 14 residues. The CDR3 nucleotides read TGTGCCAGCAGTTACTCACCTAGGTCCTACGAGCAGTACTTC. Amino acid sequence: CASSYSPRSYEQYF.

The chain uses TRBV3-1 (or the pseudogene TRBV3-2) and TRBJ1-3, with D possibly matching TRBD1 (6 bases). V lost 3 bases and J 4 bases, leaving 10 bases between the germline ends. This CDR3 has 14 amino acids. Germline V gives CDR1 LGHDT, CDR2 YNNKEL (reference sequence). The CDR3 region is CASSHRDIGNTIYF. Here the CDR3 DNA reads TGTGCCAGCAGCCATCGGGACATCGGAAACACCATATATTTT.

V usage is TRBV30 and J usage is TRBJ1-6; D not certain. The CDR3 loop spans 13 amino acids. Germline V gives CDR1 GTSNPN, CDR2 SVGIG (reference sequence). Trimming stripped 2 bases from V and 8 bases from J, with 10 bases between. CDR3 in DNA: TGTGCCTGGAGTATCCCTTTTGATTCACCCCTCCACTTT. Translating gives CAWSIPFDSPLHF.

The CDR3 reads CASSMPGTGLYEQYF. CDR3 bases: TGTGCCAGCAGCATGCCCGGGACAGGCCTTTACGAGCAGTACTTC. The chain employs TRBV7-8 and TRBJ2-7; 8 nucleotides line up with TRBD1. Trimming removed 5 bases from V and 4 bases from J; junction bases left unmatched: 10. Germline values: CDR1 SGHVS, CDR2 FQNEAQ. This CDR3 spans 15 amino acids.

This chain joins TRBV7-9 and TRBJ2-5; 14 bases line up with TRBD2. This CDR3 is built from 17 residues. Germline trimming cut 5 bases from V and 2 bases from J; bases unmatched to any gene: 7. Germline V gene lookup returns CDR1 SEHNR and CDR2 FQNEAQ (reference sequence). The CDR3 sequence: CASSPWTSGRSQETQYF. As DNA, the CDR3 is TGTGCCAGCAGCCCTTGGACTAGCGGGAGGTCTCAAGAGACCCAGTACTTC.

The CDR3 loop is CTSSPTSRNEQFF. The DNA of the CDR3 is TGCACCAGCAGCCCCACTAGCCGGAATGAGCAGTTCTTC. The rearrangement links TRBV1 to TRBJ2-1; the D call TRBD2 from the table was never checked on the DNA. TRBV1 corresponds to a pseudogene. The CDR3 is 13 amino acids.

The chain carries TRBV4-3 and TRBJ2-2, with D possibly matching TRBD1 (6 bases). This CDR3 contains 15 residues. Trimming shortened V by 4 bases and J by 6 bases, and 15 bases separated the two germline ends. Germline V gene sequence: CDR1 LGHNA, CDR2 YSLEER. This chain's CDR3 is CASSREGGRAGELFF. In DNA form, the CDR3 reads TGCGCCAGCAGCCGAGAAGGGGGTCGGGCCGGGGAGCTGTTTTTT.

V and J are TRBV5-1 and TRBJ2-1; 10 bases agree with TRBD2. The CDR3 is made up of 18 amino acids. V lost 0 bases, J lost 5 bases, and 11 bases stayed unmatched. CDR1 is SGHRS and CDR2 is YFSETQ in the germline V gene. The CDR3 protein is CASSLVPSGSSAHNEQFF. CDR3 bases: TGCGCCAGCAGCTTGGTCCCTAGCGGGAGCTCAGCCCACAATGAGCAGTTCTTC. The full variable domain, rest sourced from reference TRBV5-1 and TRBJ2-1, is KAGVTQTPRYLIKTRGQQVTLSCSPISGHRSVSWYQQTPGQGLQFLFEYFSETQRNKGNFPGRFSGRQFSNSRSEMNVSTLELGDSALYLCASSLVPSGSSAHNEQFFGPGTRLTVL.

The chain links TRBV18 to TRBJ2-1; the D gene is possibly TRBD2 (5 bases). The V end lost 5 bases, the J end lost 8 bases, and 13 bases lay between the germline ends. The CDR3 extends over 13 amino acids. Germline-derived CDR1 and CDR2 are KGHSH and LQKENI. The CDR3 coding sequence is TGTGCCAGCTCATTTACCGGGATGGATGAGCAGTTCTTC. Its translation: CASSFTGMDEQFF.

V usage is TRBV27 and J usage is TRBJ2-7, with 11 positions matching TRBD2. With V trimmed by 5 bases and J by 3 bases, 6 bases remained unmatched. The germline V gene has CDR1 MNHEY and CDR2 SMNVEV (reference sequence). There are 15 residues in the CDR3. The chain's CDR3 is CASSPASGRSYEQYF. In DNA form, the CDR3 reads TGTGCCAGCAGTCCTGCTAGCGGGAGGAGCTACGAGCAGTACTTC.

The rearrangement uses TRBV12-3 or TRBV12-4 and TRBJ1-2; a weak D match, TRBD1 (6 bases). The CDR3 contains 13 residues. Trimming cost V 1 base and J 8 bases, with 11 bases left between them. The CDR3 DNA reads as TGTGCCAGCAGTTTAGGGCAGGGGAAAGGCTACACCTTC. Protein sequence: CASSLGQGKGYTF.

This chain links TRBV12-3 or TRBV12-4 with TRBJ2-3; D is undetermined. Trimming stripped 6 bases from V and 4 bases from J, with 8 bases between. The CDR3 runs 12 residues. This chain's CDR3 is CASSLQSDTQYF. CDR3 DNA: TGTGCCAGCAGCTTACAGTCAGATACGCAGTATTTT.

The rearrangement links TRBV19 to TRBJ1-5; no definite D call. CDR1 LNHDA and CDR2 SQIVND come from the germline V gene (reference sequence). This CDR3 contains 10 residues. The germline V and J ends were trimmed by 7 bases and 9 bases, with 7 bases remaining between them. The CDR3 is CASITAPQHF. CDR3 nucleotides: TGTGCCAGTATCACAGCGCCCCAGCATTTT.